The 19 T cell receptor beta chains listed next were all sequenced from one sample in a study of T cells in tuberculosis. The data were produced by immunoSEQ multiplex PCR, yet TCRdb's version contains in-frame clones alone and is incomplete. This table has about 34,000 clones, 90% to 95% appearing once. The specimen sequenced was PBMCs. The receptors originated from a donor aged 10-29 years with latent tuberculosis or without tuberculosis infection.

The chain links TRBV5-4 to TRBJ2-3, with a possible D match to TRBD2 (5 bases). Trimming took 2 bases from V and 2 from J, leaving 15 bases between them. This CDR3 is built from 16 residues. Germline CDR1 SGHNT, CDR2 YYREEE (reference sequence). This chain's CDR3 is CASSFLGSSDTDTQYF. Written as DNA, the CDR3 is TGTGCCAGCAGCTTTTTAGGGAGTTCCGACACAGATACGCAGTATTTT.

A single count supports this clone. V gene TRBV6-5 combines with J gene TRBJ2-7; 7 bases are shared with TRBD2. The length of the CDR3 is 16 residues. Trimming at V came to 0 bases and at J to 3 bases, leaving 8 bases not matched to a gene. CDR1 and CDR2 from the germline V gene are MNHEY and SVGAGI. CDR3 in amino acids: CASSYSRLGTNYEQYF. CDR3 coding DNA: TGTGCCAGCAGTTACTCGAGACTCGGGACTAACTACGAGCAGTACTTC.

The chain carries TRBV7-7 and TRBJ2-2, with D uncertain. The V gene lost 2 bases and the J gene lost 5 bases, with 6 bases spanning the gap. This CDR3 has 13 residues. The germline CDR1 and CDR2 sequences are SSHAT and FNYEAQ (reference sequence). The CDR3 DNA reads TGTGCCAGCAGCTTATTAAAAACCGGGGAGCTGTTTTTT. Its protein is CASSLLKTGELFF.

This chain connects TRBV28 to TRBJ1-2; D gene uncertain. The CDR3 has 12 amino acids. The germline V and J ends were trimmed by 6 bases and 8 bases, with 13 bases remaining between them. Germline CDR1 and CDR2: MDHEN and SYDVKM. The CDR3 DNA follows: TGTGCCAGCAGCTCCCCCGGAGGCGGCTACACCTTC. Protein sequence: CASSSPGGGYTF.

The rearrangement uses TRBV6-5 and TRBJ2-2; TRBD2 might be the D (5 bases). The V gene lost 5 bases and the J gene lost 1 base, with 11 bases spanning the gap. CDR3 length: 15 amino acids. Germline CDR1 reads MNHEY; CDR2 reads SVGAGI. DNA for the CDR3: TGTGCCAGCAGTCACAACGGGGAGAACACCGGGGAGCTGTTTTTT. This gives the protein CASSHNGENTGELFF.

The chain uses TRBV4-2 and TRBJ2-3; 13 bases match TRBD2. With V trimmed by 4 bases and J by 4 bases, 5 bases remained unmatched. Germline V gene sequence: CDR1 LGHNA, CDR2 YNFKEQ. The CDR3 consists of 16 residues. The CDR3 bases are TGTGCCAGCAGCCCTAGGACTAGCGGGAGTTCAGATACGCAGTATTTT. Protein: CASSPRTSGSSDTQYF.

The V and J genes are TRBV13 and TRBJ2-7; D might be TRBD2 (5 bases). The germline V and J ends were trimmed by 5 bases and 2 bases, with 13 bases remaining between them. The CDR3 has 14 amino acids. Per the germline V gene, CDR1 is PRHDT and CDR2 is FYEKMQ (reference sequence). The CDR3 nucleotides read TGTGCCAGCAGCCCCATGGACTCGACCTACGAGCAGTACTTC. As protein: CASSPMDSTYEQYF.

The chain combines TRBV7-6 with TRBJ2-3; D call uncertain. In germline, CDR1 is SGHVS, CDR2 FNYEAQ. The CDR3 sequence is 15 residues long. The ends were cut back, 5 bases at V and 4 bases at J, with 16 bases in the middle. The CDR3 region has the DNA TGTGCCAGCAGCGCCATATTGGAAGAGGCAGATACGCAGTATTTT. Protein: CASSAILEEADTQYF.

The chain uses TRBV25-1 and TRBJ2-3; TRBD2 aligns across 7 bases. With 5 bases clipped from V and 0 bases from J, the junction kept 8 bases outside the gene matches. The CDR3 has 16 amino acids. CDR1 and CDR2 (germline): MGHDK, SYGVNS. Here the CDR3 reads CASSTPGEGSTDTQYF. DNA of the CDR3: TGTGCCAGCAGTACCCCGGGGGAGGGCAGCACAGATACGCAGTATTTT.

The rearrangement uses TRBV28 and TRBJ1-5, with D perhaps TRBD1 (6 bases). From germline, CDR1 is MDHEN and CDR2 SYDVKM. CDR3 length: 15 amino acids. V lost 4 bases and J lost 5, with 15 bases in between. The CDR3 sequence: CASSSLTGNDQPQHF. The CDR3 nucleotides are TGTGCCAGCAGTTCACTGACAGGAAACGATCAGCCCCAGCATTTT. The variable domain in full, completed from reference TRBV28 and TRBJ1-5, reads DVKVTQSSRYLVKRTGEKVFLECVQDMDHENMFWYRQDPGLGLRLIYFSYDVKMKEKGDIPEGYSVSREKKERFSLILESASTNQTSMYLCASSSLTGNDQPQHFGDGTRLSIL.

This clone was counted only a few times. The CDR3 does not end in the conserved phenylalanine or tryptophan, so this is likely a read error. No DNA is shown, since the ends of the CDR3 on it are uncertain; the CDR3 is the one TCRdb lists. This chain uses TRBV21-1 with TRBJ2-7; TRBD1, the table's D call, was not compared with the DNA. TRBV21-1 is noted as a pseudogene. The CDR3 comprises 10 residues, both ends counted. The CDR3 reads CASSKGLEGI.

The CDR3 sequence is CASSKGGGGDAFAETQYF. Written as DNA, the CDR3 is TGCGCCAGCAGCAAGGGAGGGGGGGGCGACGCTTTCGCAGAGACCCAGTACTTC. The V call is TRBV5-1, the J call TRBJ2-5, with D tentatively TRBD2 (7 bases). The CDR3 sequence is 18 residues long. With 4 bases removed from V and 4 bases from J, the gap between germline ends came to 26 bases. Germline assignment: CDR1 SGHRS and CDR2 YFSETQ. Together with reference TRBV5-1 and TRBJ2-5, the CDR3 gives the full variable domain: KAGVTQTPRYLIKTRGQQVTLSCSPISGHRSVSWYQQTPGQGLQFLFEYFSETQRNKGNFPGRFSGRQFSNSRSEMNVSTLELGDSALYLCASSKGGGGDAFAETQYFGPGTRLLVL.

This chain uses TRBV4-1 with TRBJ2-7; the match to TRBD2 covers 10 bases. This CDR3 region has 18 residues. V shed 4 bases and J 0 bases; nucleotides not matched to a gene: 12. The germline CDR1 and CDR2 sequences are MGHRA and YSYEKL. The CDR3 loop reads CASSRAPIAGGSSYEQYF. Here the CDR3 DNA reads TGCGCCAGCAGCCGGGCCCCAATAGCGGGGGGAAGCTCCTACGAGCAGTACTTC.

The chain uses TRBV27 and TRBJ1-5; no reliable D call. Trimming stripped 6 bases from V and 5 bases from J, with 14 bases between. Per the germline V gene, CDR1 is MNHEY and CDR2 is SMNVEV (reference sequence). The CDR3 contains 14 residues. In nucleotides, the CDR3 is TGTGCCAGCAGCTCTCTTGGCCTCGATCAGCCCCAGCATTTT. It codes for CASSSLGLDQPQHF.

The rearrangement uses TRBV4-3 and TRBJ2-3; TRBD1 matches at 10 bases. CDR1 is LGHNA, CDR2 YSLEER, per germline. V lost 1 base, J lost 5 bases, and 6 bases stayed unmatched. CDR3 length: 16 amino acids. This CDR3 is CASSQVDRGPKDTQYF. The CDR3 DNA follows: TGCGCCAGCAGCCAAGTCGACAGGGGGCCTAAAGATACGCAGTATTTT.

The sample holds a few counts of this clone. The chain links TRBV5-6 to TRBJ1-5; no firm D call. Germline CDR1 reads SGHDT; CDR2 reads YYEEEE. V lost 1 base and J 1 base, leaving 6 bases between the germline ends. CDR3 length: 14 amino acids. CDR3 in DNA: TGTGCCAGCAGCTTGCTAGTCAGCAATCAGCCCCAGCATTTT. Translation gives CASSLLVSNQPQHF.

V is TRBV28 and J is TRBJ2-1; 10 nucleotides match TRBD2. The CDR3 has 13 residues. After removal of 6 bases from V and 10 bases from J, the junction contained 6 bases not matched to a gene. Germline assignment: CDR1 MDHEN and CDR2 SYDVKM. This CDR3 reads CASRAGLASEQFF. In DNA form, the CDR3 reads TGTGCCAGCAGGGCGGGACTAGCGAGCGAGCAGTTCTTC.

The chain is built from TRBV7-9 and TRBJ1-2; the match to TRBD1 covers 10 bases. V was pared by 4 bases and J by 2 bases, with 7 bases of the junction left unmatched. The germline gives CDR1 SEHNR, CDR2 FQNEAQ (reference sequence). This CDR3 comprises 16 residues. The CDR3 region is CASSSLPGQGNYGYTF. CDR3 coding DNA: TGTGCCAGCAGCTCACTACCGGGACAGGGGAACTATGGCTACACCTTC. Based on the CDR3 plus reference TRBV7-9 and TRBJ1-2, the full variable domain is DTGVSQNPRHKITKRGQNVTFRCDPISEHNRLYWYRQTLGQGPEFLTYFQNEAQLEKSRLLSDRFSAERPKGSFSTLEIQRTEQGDSAMYLCASSSLPGQGNYGYTFGSGTRLTVV.

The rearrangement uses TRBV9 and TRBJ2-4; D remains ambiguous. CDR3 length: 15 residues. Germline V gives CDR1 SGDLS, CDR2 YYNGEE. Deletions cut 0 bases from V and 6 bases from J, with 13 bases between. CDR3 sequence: CASSVGGGSRNIQYF. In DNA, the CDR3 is TGTGCCAGCAGCGTAGGAGGCGGCAGCAGAAACATTCAGTACTTC.